The 6 T cell receptor beta chains reported below all come from one sample, sequenced in a study of CD8+CD57+ T cells in acquired aplastic anemia. The study profiled TCR beta VDJ and CDR3 using genomic DNA as template. One entry per CDR3 protein, called by TCRdb with MiXCR from the reads. The sample holds hundreds of thousands of distinct CDR3 sequences, about a third seen once. Patients chosen for sequencing had CD8+CD57+ cells that had expanded, as shown by flow cytometry. Sequences were obtained from sorted CD4+, CD8+, or CD8+CD57+ T cells (not recorded which) from PBMCs. The receptor source for this set is a human donor with aplastic anemia.

This clonotype was picked up a small number of times. The V and J genes are TRBV20-1 and TRBJ2-1; no firm D call. Germline CDR1 DFQATT, CDR2 SNEGSKA (reference sequence). The length of the CDR3 is 15 residues. V was trimmed by 5 bases and J by 4 bases, leaving 18 bases between them. The CDR3 DNA reads TGCAGTGCTCCAAACTTCCAGACACGGTACAATGAGCAGTTCTTC. Translation gives CSAPNFQTRYNEQFF.

The chain links TRBV15 to TRBJ2-7, with D perhaps assigned TRBD1 or TRBD2 (5 bases each). This CDR3 comprises 15 residues. CDR1 is LNHNV and CDR2 is YYDKDF in the germline V gene (reference sequence). V shed 0 bases and J shed 7 bases, with 16 bases lying between them. This chain's CDR3 is CATSRDSGDSREQYF. The CDR3 DNA sequence: TGTGCCACCAGCAGAGACAGCGGAGACAGCCGGGAGCAGTACTTC.

The J gene is TRBJ2-7, the V gene TRBV15, with 7 positions matching TRBD2. V dropped 1 base and J dropped 3; count of bases not matched to a gene: 3. CDR1 is LNHNV, CDR2 YYDKDF, per germline (reference sequence). The CDR3 runs to 14 residues. CDR3 protein: CATSRVASGYEQYF. The CDR3 nucleotides are TGTGCCACCAGCAGAGTGGCTAGCGGCTACGAGCAGTACTTC.

This clonotype was seen many times. V is TRBV7-2 and J is TRBJ2-7; D ambiguous. This CDR3 region has 15 residues. The V end lost 5 bases, the J end lost 5 bases, and 19 bases lay between the germline ends. The germline gives CDR1 SGHTA, CDR2 FQGNSA. The CDR3: CASSLPTRPLNEQYF. CDR3 in DNA: TGTGCCAGCAGCCTCCCGACTCGACCATTGAACGAGCAGTACTTC.

The chain links TRBV5-1 to TRBJ1-1; D remains ambiguous. The CDR3 contains 15 residues. Germline V gene data show CDR1 as SGHRS and CDR2 as YFSETQ. V was pared by 4 bases and J by 4 bases, with 17 bases between. The DNA for the CDR3 is TGCGCCAGCAGCCTAGATCCGACGGTTACCACTGAAGCTTTCTTT. Translation gives CASSLDPTVTTEAFF.

The chain recombines TRBV6-1 with TRBJ1-6; no clear D. The CDR3 runs to 13 residues. Germline loops: CDR1 MNHNS, CDR2 SASEGT. The V end lost 6 bases, the J end lost 6 bases, and 9 bases lay between the germline ends. The CDR3 here is CASSDHSNSPLHF. In DNA, the CDR3 is TGTGCCAGCAGCGACCACAGTAATTCACCCCTCCACTTT.